The clone carrying this T cell receptor (beta chain) was recorded a few times. Its antigen remains unidentified. Germline V gene data show CDR1 as MNHNS and CDR2 as SASEGT. The V gene lost 11 bases and the J gene lost 2 bases, with 16 bases spanning the gap. The CDR3 loop spans 13 amino acids. This sample was taken from a study of shared clonotypes between healthy human individuals. Study at large: Donors consisted of a couple of women and a few men between 18 and 49.

Overall study findings and caveats: Shared clonotypes across all four donors exceeded non-shared ones in generation probability. Rarefaction exposed incomplete sorted-subset sequencing despite large depth.

As defined, naive CD8 cells were CD45RO-negative and positively selected for CCR7, with terminally differentiated effector memory CD45RA+ cells excluded. Deep level was the assay's run setting. Some clones are missing from TCRdb's copy, which holds only in-frame ones; the method was immunoSEQ multiplex PCR. Here the sample spans around 650,000 clones, around 96% being singletons. The sequence derives from a woman aged 25 to 45 in good health. The J gene is TRBJ2-7, the V gene TRBV6-1, with unresolved D. Sequenced material: naive CD8+ T cells sorted from blood. CDR3 in amino acids: CAGESRPTYEQYF. For the CDR3, the DNA is TGTGCCGGCGAAAGCCGCCCAACCTACGAGCAGTACTTC.